This T cell receptor beta chain was recorded in a study of blood T cell repertoires in COVID-19. As for the study in general: Sites in the United States, Italy and Spain provided acute and convalescent COVID-19 samples.

In germline, CDR1 is SQVTM, CDR2 ANQGSEA. Trimming left V 4 bases short and J 4 bases short, with 7 bases between. This CDR3 comprises 11 residues. The method was immunoSEQ multiplex PCR; TCRdb's version includes in-frame clones alone and lacks a portion of them. The sample consists of around 150,000 clones, roughly nine tenths of them appearing once. The genes are TRBV29-1 and TRBJ1-1; TRBD1 is a possible D gene (5 bases). This clonotype originated in a human donor with COVID-19, enrolled during active disease. The donor label of this sample is uncertain. The sequenced material came from peripheral blood. In nucleotides, the CDR3 is TGCAGCGTTGGCGGGGCCACTGAAGCTTTCTTT. This gives the protein CSVGGATEAFF.